This is a list of T cell receptor beta chains from one sample in a study of PD-1 blockade in classical Hodgkin lymphoma. Method: immunoSEQ multiplex PCR; TCRdb's copy keeps in-frame clones and lacks some. The data show tens of thousands of clones, with roughly 86% seen just once and about 9% held by the top ten. Source: peripheral blood mononuclear cells (PBMCs), taken at baseline. The source of these receptors is a human donor with classical Hodgkin lymphoma. CDR3s include the opening cysteine and the closing phenylalanine or tryptophan. D genes are given only for firm matches. The size entry is marked missing in some rows and otherwise reads once, few, many or a size class.

CDR3nt | CDR3aa | j_gene | abundance | d_gene | v_gene
TGTGCCAGCTCACCAGGTGGCAGCTTCTGGACCTACGAGCAGTACTTC | CASSPGGSFWTYEQYF | TRBJ2-7 | . | . | TRBV18
TGTGCCAGCAGCCCCGGGGGGGCAGGCGGAAACATTCAGTACTTC | CASSPGGAGGNIQYF | TRBJ2-4 | . | TRBD2 | TRBV5-4
TGTGCCAGCAGCCTCAGGGGGGCGGGGGAGCTGTTTTTT | CASSLRGAGELFF | TRBJ2-2 | . | . | TRBV27
TGTGCCAGCAGTTCCCGGGACTTGGTGGCAGATACGCAGTATTTT | CASSSRDLVADTQYF | TRBJ2-3 | . | . | TRBV27
TGTGCCATCAGTGACCCCGGGGGGGGGTCCGGAAACACCATATATTTT | CAISDPGGGSGNTIYF | TRBJ1-3 | . | . | TRBV10-3
TGTGCCAGCAGTGAAGCACGGCTAGCGGGGGCAGATACGCAGTATTTT | CASSEARLAGADTQYF | TRBJ2-3 | once | TRBD2 | TRBV6-1
TGCGCCAGCAGCCAAGAAGTAGCGTCGGGGTACGAGCAGTACTTC | CASSQEVASGYEQYF | TRBJ2-7 | . | . | TRBV4-1
TGTGCCAGCAAGCCCCGGGTCCTTGATAATGAGCAGTTCTTC | CASKPRVLDNEQFF | TRBJ2-1 | . | . | TRBV28
TGTGCCAGCAGCGTAGACTTAGGCCTCTCTAATGAGCAGTTCTTC | CASSVDLGLSNEQFF | TRBJ2-1 | . | . | TRBV9
TGTGCCAGCAGTTTCAGAGGGACAGGGAGCACTGAAGCTTTCTTT | CASSFRGTGSTEAFF | TRBJ1-1 | . | TRBD1 | TRBV27
TGTGCCAGCAGCTTAGGGCGGGGGAGTCACAATGAGCAGTTCTTC | CASSLGRGSHNEQFF | TRBJ2-1 | . | TRBD2 | TRBV13
TGTGCCAGCAGTGAATACTACCTAGCGGGGGATACCGGGGAGCTGTTTTTT | CASSEYYLAGDTGELFF | TRBJ2-2 | . | TRBD2 | TRBV2
TGTGCCAGCAGCCCACAGGGACGCAGCTCCTACAATGAGCAGTTCTTC | CASSPQGRSSYNEQFF | TRBJ2-1 | few | . | TRBV7-9
TGTGCCAGCAGCCAGGGACTAACGGAGCAGTTCTTC | CASSQGLTEQFF | TRBJ2-1 | . | TRBD2 | TRBV7-6
TGTGCCAGCAGCTCCTCAGGGCACGGATGGGGTAGCACAGATACGCAGTATTTT | CASSSSGHGWGSTDTQYF | TRBJ2-3 | . | . | TRBV7-2
TGTGCCAGCAGCAAACAGGGTTTGACCGGGGAGCTGTTTTTT | CASSKQGLTGELFF | TRBJ2-2 | . | . | TRBV7-3
TGTGCCAGCAGACCATGGACAGGGGTCGAGCAGTACTTC | CASRPWTGVEQYF | TRBJ2-7 | . | TRBD1 | TRBV6-6
TGTGCCAGCAGTTACAGCGGGAGTTGGGGAACAGATACGCAGTATTTT | CASSYSGSWGTDTQYF | TRBJ2-3 | . | TRBD2 | TRBV6-5
TGTGCCAGCAGTTCCCCCTTCGACAGGGGGATGGGGGGCTACACCTTC | CASSSPFDRGMGGYTF | TRBJ1-2 | . | TRBD1 | TRBV28
TGTGCCAACCCTCGGACTAGAGTCCCCACAGATACGCAGTATTTT | CANPRTRVPTDTQYF | TRBJ2-3 | . | TRBD2 | TRBV2
TGTGCCAGCAGCTGGACGGTCCCCTACGAGCAGTACTTC | CASSWTVPYEQYF | TRBJ2-7 | . | . | TRBV5-5
TGTGCCAGCAGCGTAGGGCACCCCGGGAATGAAAAACTGTTTTTT | CASSVGHPGNEKLFF | TRBJ1-4 | . | . | TRBV9
TGCGCCAGCAGCTTGCAGGGCGGGTACGAGCAGTACTTC | CASSLQGGYEQYF | TRBJ2-7 | . | . | TRBV5-1
TGTGCCAGCACTCGCGGGGGCTCCCAAGAGACCCAGTACTTC | CASTRGGSQETQYF | TRBJ2-5 | once | . | TRBV6-1
TGTGCCAGCACACGAACCGGGACTAGCGGCACCGGGGAGCTGTTTTTT | CASTRTGTSGTGELFF | TRBJ2-2 | . | TRBD2 | TRBV7-8
TGTGCCAGTAGGTCGACTAGCGGGAGTCGGAATGAGCAGTTCTTC | CASRSTSGSRNEQFF | TRBJ2-1 | . | TRBD2 | TRBV19
TGTGCCAGTAGTACACGGACAGGGTACGAGCAGTACTTC | CASSTRTGYEQYF | TRBJ2-7 | . | TRBD1 | TRBV19
TGTGCCAGCAGTGAATTTCTAGCGGGAGGGCTTTACGAGCAGTACTTC | CASSEFLAGGLYEQYF | TRBJ2-7 | . | TRBD2 | TRBV6-1
TGCAGCGTTGTCACGGGGCGGGACGATGGCTACACCTTC | CSVVTGRDDGYTF | TRBJ1-2 | . | . | TRBV29-1
TGTGCCAGCAGCACCCCGGAAGGGACCCAGTACTTC | CASSTPEGTQYF | TRBJ2-5 | . | . | TRBV11-3
TGCGCCAGAGAGACTAGCGGGAGCGTCACAGATACGCAGTATTTT | CARETSGSVTDTQYF | TRBJ2-3 | . | TRBD2 | TRBV10-1
TGTGCCAGCAGCTTGGTTATAGGCAGGGGATGGTCTGAAGCTTTCTTT | CASSLVIGRGWSEAFF | TRBJ1-1 | . | . | TRBV5-6
TGTGCCAGCAGTGAGGCGGGGGGGCCGGAAGAGACCCAGTACTTC | CASSEAGGPEETQYF | TRBJ2-5 | . | TRBD2 | TRBV2
TGTGCCAGCTCACCGACAACCTATGGCTACACCTTC | CASSPTTYGYTF | TRBJ1-2 | . | . | TRBV18
TGCAGCTCTTTAGCGGGGTACAATGAGCAGTTCTTC | CSSLAGYNEQFF | TRBJ2-1 | . | TRBD2 | TRBV29-1
TGCAGCCAAAGGACTAGCGGGAAGGGTGCGCAGTATTTT | CSQRTSGKGAQYF | TRBJ2-3 | . | TRBD2 | TRBV29-1
TGTGCCAGCAGCTTAGACTTGAACACTGAAGCTTTCTTT | CASSLDLNTEAFF | TRBJ1-1 | . | . | TRBV5-5
TGCGCCAGCAGCCAAGAGAACAGCCTCACCGGGGAGCTGTTTTTT | CASSQENSLTGELFF | TRBJ2-2 | . | . | TRBV4-3
TGCAGCGCCTCCGGACTAGCGGGAGTGGGTACGCAGTATTTT | CSASGLAGVGTQYF | TRBJ2-3 | . | TRBD2 | TRBV29-1
TGTGCCAGCAGCGTAGTTCCGGGTGGCTCCTACAATGAGCAGTTCTTC | CASSVVPGGSYNEQFF | TRBJ2-1 | . | . | TRBV9
TGTGCCACCCTCGACTACAATGAGCAGTTCTTC | CATLDYNEQFF | TRBJ2-1 | once | . | TRBV27